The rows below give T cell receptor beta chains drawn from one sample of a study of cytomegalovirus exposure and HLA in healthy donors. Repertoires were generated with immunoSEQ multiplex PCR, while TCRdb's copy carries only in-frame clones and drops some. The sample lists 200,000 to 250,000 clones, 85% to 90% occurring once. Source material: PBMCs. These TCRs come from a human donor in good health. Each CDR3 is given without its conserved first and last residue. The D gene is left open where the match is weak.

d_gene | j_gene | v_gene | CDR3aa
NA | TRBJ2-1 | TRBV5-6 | ASSLEGTSYNEQF
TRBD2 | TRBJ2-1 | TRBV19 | ASSIVAGGSSYNEQF
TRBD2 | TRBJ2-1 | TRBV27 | ASTFRPHSGRDFYNEQF
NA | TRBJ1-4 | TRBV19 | ASSIRQNNEKLF
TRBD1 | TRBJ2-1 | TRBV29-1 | SGGQMVGNEQF
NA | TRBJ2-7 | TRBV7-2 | ASSPSRQTYEQY
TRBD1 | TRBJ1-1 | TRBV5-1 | ASSLTGTVNTEAF
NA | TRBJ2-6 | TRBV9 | ASSFQKGGASGSGANVLT
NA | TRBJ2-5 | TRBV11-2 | ASSLNQGSHGETQY
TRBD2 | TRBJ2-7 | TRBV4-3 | ASSQGAGGPESGEQY
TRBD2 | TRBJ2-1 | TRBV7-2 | ASSRRTSAENEQF
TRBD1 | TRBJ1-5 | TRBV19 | ASSIGTEYSNQPQH
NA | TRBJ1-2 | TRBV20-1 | STAQGNGYT
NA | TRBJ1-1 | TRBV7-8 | ASSLAGIPRGDEAF
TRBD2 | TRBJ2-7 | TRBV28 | AASPAASGRYEQY
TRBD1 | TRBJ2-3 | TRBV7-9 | SSSLGTARSSTDTQY
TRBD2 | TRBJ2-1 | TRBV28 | ASSSLAGDHNEQF
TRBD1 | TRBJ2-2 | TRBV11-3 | ASSFGTGGTGELF
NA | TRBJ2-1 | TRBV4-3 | ASSQDGLEQF
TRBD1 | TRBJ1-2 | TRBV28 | ASSRALTGGVRYGYT
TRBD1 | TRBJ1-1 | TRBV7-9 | ASSIPPGQGDTEAF
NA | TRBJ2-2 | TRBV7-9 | SSSYPRASREGELF
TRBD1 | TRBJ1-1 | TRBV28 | ASSARGQGGTEAF
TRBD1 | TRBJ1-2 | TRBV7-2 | ASSLALQGAPYGYT
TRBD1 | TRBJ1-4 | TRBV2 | ASSSRGIGGEKLF
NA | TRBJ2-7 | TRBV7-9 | ASSSDRSTYEQY
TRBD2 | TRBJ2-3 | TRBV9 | ASSVWEGRTDTQY
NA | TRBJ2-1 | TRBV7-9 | ASSLDPSVDEQF
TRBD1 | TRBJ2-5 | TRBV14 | ASSQDMTGGKTQY
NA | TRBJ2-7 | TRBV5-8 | ASSSIGGSSYEQY
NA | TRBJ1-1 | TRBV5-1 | ASSLVGNMNTEAF
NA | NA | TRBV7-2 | ASSPFVDTSYEQY
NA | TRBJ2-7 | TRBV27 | ASSFSGYAYEQY
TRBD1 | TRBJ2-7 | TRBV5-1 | ASSLRGDGTGGYEQY
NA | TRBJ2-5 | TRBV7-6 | ASSGGGGTSSVETQY
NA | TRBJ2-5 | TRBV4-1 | ASSQVGAGETQY
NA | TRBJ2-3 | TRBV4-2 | ASSHIPGQSLTDTQY
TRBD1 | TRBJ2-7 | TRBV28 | ASRDRDRAGEQY
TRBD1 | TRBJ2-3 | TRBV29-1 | SVNADRGRPDTQY
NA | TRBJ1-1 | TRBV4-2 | ASSQDTYLRTDTEAF
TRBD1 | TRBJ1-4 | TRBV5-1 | ASSGRQGSNEKLF
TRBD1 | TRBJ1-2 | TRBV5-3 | ARTKADRWDTNYGYT
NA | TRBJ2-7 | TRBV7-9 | ASSSNWRGPSYEQY
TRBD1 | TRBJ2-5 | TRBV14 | ASSPRTGGIETQY
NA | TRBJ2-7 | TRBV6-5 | ASSQTDMGEQY
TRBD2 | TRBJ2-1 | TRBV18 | ASSPPVREGLYNEQF
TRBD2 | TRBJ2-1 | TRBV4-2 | ASSPTTSGEYNEQF
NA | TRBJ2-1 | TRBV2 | ASRPGLFSNEQF
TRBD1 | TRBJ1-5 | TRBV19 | ASTPGDRVVQPQH
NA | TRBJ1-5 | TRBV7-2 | ASSLTDQPQH
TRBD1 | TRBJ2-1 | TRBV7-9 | ASSSGDRGHNEQF
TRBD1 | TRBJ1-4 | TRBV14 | ASSARQGAGEKLF
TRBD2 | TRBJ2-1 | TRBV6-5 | ASSYFVASGKNEQF
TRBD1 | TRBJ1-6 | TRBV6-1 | ASSESTGHNSPLH
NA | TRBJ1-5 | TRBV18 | ASSPMTPSGGNSNQPQH